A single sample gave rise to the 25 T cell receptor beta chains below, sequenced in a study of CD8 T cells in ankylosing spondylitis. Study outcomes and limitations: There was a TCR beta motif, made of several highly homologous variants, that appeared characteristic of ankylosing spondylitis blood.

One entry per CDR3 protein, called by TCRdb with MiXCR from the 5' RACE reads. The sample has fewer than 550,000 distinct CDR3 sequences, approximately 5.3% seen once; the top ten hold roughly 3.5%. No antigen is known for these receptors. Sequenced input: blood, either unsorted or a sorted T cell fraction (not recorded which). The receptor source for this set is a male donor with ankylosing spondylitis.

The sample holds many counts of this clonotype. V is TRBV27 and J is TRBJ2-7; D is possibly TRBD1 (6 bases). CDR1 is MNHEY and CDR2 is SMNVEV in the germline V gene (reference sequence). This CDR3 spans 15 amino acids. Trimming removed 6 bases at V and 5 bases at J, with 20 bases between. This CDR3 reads CASRIQGLGWDEQYF. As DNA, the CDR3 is TGTGCCAGCAGGATACAGGGCTTAGGGTGGGACGAGCAGTACTTC.

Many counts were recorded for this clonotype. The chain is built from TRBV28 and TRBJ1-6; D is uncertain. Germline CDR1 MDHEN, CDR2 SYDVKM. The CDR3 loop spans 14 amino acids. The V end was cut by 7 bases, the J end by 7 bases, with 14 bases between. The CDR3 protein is CASTRERTNSPLHF. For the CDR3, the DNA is TGTGCCAGCACTCGCGAGCGTACAAATTCACCCCTCCACTTT.

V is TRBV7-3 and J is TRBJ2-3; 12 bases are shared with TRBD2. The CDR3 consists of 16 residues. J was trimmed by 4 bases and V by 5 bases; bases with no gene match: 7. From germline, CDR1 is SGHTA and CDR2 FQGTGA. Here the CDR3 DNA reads TGTGCCAGCAGCCCCCTAGCGGGGGGGCCTCCAGATACGCAGTATTTT. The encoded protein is CASSPLAGGPPDTQYF.

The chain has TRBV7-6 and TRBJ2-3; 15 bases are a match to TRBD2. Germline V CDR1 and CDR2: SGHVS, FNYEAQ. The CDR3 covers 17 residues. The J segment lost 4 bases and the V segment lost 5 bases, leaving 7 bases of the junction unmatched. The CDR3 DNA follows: TGTGCCAGCAGCCCGGGACTAGCGGGAGGACTGGCAGATACGCAGTATTTT. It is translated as CASSPGLAGGLADTQYF.

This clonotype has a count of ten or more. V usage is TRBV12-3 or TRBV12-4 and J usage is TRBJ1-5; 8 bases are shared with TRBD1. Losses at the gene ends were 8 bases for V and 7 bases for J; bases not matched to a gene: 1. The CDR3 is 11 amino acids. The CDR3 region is CASGTGQPQHF. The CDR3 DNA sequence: TGTGCCAGCGGGACAGGACAGCCCCAGCATTTT.

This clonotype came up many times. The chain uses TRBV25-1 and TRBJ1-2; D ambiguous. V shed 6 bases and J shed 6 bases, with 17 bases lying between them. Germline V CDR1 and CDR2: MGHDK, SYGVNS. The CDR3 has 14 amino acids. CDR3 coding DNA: TGTGCCAGCAGCGAGCTCCAGCAAAGGAATGGCTACACCTTC. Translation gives CASSELQQRNGYTF.

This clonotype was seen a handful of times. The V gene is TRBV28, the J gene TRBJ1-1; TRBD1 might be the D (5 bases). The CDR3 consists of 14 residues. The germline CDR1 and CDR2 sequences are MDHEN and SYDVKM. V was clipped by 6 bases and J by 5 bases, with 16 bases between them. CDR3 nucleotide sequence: TGTGCCAGCAGCCGACTCGACAGAGTAACTGAAGCTTTCTTT. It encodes CASSRLDRVTEAFF.

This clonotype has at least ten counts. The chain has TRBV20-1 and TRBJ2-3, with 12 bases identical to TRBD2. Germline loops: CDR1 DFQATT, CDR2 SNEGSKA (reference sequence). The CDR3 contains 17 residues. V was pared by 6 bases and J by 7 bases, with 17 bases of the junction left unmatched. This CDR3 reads CSAQGPTSGSWTYTQYF. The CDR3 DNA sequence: TGCAGTGCCCAGGGACCGACTAGCGGGAGCTGGACATATACGCAGTATTTT.

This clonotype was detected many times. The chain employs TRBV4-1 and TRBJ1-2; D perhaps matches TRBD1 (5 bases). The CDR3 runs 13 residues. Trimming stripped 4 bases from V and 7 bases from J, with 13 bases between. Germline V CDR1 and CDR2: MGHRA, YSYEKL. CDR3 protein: CASSLGRGSGYTF. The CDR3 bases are TGCGCCAGCAGCCTGGGGAGGGGAAGTGGCTACACCTTC.

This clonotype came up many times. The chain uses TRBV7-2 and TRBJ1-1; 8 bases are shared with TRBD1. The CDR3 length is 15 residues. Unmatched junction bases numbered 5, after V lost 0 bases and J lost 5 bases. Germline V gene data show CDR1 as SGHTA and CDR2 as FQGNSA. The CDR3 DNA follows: TGTGCCAGCAGCTTAGCTTTGAGACAGGGGACTGAAGCTTTCTTT. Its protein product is CASSLALRQGTEAFF.

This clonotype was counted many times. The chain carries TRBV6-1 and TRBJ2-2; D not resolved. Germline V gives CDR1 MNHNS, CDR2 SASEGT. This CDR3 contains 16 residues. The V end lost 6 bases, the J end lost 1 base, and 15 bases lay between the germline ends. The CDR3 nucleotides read TGTGCCAGCAGCCCCCACGGCTCGGGGAACACCGGGGAGCTGTTTTTT. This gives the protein CASSPHGSGNTGELFF.

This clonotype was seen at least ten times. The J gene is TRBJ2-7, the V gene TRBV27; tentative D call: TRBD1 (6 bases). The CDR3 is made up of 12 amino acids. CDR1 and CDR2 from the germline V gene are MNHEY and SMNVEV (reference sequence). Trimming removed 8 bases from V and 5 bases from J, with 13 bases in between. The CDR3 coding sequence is TGTGCCAGCGCTACAGGGTTCCACGAGCAGTACTTC. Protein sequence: CASATGFHEQYF.

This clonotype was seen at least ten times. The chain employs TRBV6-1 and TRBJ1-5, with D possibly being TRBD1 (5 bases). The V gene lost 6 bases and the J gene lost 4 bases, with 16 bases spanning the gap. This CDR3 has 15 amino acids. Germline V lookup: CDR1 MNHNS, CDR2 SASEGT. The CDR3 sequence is CASRRTYLGNQPQHF. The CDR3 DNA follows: TGTGCCAGCAGAAGGACATATCTTGGAAATCAGCCCCAGCATTTT.

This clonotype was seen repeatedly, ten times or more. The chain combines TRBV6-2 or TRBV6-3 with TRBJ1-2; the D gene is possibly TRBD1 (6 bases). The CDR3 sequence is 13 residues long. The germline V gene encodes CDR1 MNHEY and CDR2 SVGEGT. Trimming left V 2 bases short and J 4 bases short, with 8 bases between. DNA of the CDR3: TGTGCCAGCAGTTACCGGGACATCTATGGCTACACCTTC. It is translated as CASSYRDIYGYTF.

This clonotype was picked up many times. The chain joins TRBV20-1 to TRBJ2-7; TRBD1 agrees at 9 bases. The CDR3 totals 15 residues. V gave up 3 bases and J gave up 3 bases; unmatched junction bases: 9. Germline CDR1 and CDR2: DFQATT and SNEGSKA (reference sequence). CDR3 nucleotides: TGCAGTGCTAGTGCTCCTCGGGACAGGGACTACGAGCAGTACTTC. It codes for CSASAPRDRDYEQYF.

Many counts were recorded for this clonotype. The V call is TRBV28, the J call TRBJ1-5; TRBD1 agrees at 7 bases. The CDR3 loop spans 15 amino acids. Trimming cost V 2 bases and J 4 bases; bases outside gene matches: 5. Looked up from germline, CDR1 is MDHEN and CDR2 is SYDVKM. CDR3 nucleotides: TGTGCCAGCAGTTTAGCTGAACAGGGGAATCAGCCCCAGCATTTT. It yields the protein CASSLAEQGNQPQHF.

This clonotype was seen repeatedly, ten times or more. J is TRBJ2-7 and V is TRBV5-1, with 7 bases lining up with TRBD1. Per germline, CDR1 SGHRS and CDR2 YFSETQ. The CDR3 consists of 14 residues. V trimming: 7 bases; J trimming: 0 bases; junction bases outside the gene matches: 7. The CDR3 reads CASGRDSSSYEQYF. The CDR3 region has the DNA TGCGCCAGCGGCCGGGACAGCAGCTCCTACGAGCAGTACTTC.

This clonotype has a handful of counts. The CDR3 reads CSARRVPGARPTETQYF. CDR3 coding DNA: TGCAGTGCTAGACGGGTTCCGGGCGCGCGTCCTACAGAGACCCAGTACTTC. This rearrangement joins TRBV20-1 to TRBJ2-5; no clear D gene. Trimming stripped 2 bases from V and 4 bases from J, with 23 bases between. The germline CDR1 and CDR2 sequences are DFQATT and SNEGSKA (reference sequence). CDR3 length: 17 amino acids.

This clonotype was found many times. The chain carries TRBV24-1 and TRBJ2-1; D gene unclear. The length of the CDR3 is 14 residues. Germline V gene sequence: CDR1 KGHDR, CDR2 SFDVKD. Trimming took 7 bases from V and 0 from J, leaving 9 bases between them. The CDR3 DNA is TGTGCCACCAGGGCAGAGAGCTCCTACAATGAGCAGTTCTTC. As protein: CATRAESSYNEQFF.

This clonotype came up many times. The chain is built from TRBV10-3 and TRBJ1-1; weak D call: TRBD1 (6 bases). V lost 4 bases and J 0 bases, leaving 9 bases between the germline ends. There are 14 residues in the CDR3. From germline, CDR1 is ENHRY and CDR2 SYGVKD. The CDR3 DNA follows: TGTGCCATCAGTGGACAGGCGATGAACACTGAAGCTTTCTTT. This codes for CAISGQAMNTEAFF.

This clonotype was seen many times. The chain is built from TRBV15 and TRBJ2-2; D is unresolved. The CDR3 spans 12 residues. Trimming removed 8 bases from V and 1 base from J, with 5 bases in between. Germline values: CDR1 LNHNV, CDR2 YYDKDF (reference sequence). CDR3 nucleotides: TGTGCCACCGCTCAGAACACCGGGGAGCTGTTTTTT. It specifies CATAQNTGELFF.

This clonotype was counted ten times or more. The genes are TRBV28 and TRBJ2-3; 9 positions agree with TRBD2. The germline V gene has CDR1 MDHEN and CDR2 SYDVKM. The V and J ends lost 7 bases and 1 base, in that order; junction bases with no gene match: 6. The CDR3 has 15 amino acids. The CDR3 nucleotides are TGTGCCAGCACCCGACTAGCGGACCGCACAGATACGCAGTATTTT. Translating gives CASTRLADRTDTQYF.

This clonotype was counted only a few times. DNA of the CDR3: TGTGCCAGCAGTTCCCGGGGTGGGAAGGGGGGGCGGACCTACGAGCAGTACTTC. This translates into CASSSRGGKGGRTYEQYF. The chain couples TRBV12-3 or TRBV12-4 to TRBJ2-7; D is possibly TRBD2 (7 bases). V was clipped by 4 bases and J by 2 bases, with 24 bases between them. The CDR3 length is 18 residues.

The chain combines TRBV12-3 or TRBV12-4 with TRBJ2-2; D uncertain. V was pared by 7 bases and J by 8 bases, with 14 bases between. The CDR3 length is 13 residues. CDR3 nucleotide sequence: TGTGCCAGCAATCGTTTGAAATGGGGGGAGCTGTTTTTT. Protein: CASNRLKWGELFF.

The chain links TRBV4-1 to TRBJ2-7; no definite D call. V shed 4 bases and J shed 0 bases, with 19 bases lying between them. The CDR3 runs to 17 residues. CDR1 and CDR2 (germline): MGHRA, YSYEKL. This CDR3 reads CASSRPGGTRNSYEQYF. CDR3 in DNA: TGCGCCAGCAGCCGACCCGGCGGCACACGAAACTCCTACGAGCAGTACTTC.